Listed below are T cell receptor beta chains from one sample, sequenced in a study of T cell responses to AZD1222 COVID-19 vaccine. Profiling relied on immunoSEQ multiplex PCR, and the TCRdb table lists in-frame clones only, not all of them. The data show over 130,000 clones, approximately 89% seen once. The specimen was peripheral blood, collected on day 0 of AZD1222 vaccination. Receptors were obtained from an adult in good health. Each CDR3 is given without its conserved first and last residue. Size is omitted from some rows. Given values are once, few, many or a class for expanded clones.

j_call v_call clone_size cdr3_aa
TRBJ2-1 TRBV4-1 - ASSQVGLSYNEQF
TRBJ1-2 TRBV4-1 - ASSEIYRGGYT
TRBJ2-1 TRBV5-3 - ARSLEKGNIGEQF
TRBJ1-1 TRBV5-1 once ASSLADGYTEAF
TRBJ1-2 TRBV30 - AWSAGGASGYT
TRBJ1-1 TRBV5-1 - ASSLVAQGTEAF
TRBJ2-7 TRBV14 - ASSQVSRSYEQY
TRBJ2-1 TRBV6-5 - ASSSLRNEQF
TRBJ1-2 TRBV29-1 - SVFGIPNYGYT
TRBJ1-2 TRBV28 - ASSFGLGARGYT
TRBJ1-3 TRBV28 once ASSHGDLSGNTIY
TRBJ2-3 TRBV30 - AYIQGAGTDTQY
TRBJ2-7 TRBV9 - ASSVSGNSYEQY
TRBJ1-3 TRBV12-5 - ASGPRDSSGNTIY
TRBJ1-6 TRBV12-3/TRBV12-4 once ASTRKMTSPLH
TRBJ2-5 TRBV5-1 - ASSLVVGETQY
TRBJ1-2 TRBV19 - ASSDPRGSKYGYT